This T cell receptor (beta chain) was obtained from a study of blood T cells in healthy people across ages. General observations from the study: Naive CD4+ cells and diversity were both higher in long-lived donors than in aged donors.

CDR1 is DFQATT, CDR2 SNEGSKA, per germline (reference sequence). The CDR3 consists of 13 residues. V lost 6 bases and J lost 0, with 10 bases in between. With a J-beta primer mix and a sample-barcoded 5' primer, a second PCR ran about 7 to 12 cycles. The authors tagged each cDNA molecule using a template-switch adaptor with 12 random nucleotides. TCRdb ran MiXCR on the 5' RACE reads and lists one entry per CDR3 protein. This sample yields about 1.4 million distinct CDR3 sequences, of which approximately 60% are seen a single time; 6.5% to 8.5% belongs to the top ten. Comments on this clonotype: The target antigen is unknown.

The sample consisted of blood. The source is a man aged 18 to 29 in good health. The chain carries TRBV20-1 and TRBJ2-3, with a possible D match to TRBD1 (5 bases). DNA for the CDR3: TGCAGTGCGTTCACAGGTAGCACAGATACGCAGTATTTT. Encoded protein: CSAFTGSTDTQYF.